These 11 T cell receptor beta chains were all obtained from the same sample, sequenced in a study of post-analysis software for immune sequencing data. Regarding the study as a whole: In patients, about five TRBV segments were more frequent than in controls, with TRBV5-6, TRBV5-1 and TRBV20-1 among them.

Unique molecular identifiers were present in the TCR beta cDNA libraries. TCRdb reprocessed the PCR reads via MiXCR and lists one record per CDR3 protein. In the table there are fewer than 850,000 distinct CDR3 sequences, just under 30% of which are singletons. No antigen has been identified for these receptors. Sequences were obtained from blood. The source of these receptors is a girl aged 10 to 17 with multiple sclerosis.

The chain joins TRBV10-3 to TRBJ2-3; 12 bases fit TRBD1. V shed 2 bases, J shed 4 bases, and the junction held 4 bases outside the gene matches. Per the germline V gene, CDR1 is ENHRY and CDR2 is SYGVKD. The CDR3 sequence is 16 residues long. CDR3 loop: CAISETGTGGSDTQYF. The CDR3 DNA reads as TGTGCCATCAGTGAGACCGGGACAGGGGGCTCAGATACGCAGTATTTT.

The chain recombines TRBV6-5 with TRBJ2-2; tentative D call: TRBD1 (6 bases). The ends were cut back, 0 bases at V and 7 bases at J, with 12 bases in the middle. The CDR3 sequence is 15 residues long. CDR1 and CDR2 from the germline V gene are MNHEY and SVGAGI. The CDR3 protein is CASSYSTGLSGELFF. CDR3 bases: TGTGCCAGCAGTTACTCCACAGGGCTGAGCGGGGAGCTGTTTTTT.

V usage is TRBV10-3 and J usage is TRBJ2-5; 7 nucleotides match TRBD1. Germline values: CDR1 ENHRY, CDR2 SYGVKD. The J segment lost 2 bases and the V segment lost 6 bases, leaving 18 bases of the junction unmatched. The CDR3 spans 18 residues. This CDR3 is CAIRGRDASEGAQETQYF. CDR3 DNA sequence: TGTGCCATCAGGGGCCGGGACGCGAGCGAGGGGGCTCAAGAGACCCAGTACTTC.

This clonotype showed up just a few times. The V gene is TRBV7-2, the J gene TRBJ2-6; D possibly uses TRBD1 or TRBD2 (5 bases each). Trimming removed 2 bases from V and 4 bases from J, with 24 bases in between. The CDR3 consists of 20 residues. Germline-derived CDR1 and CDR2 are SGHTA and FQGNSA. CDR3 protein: CASSLIVRGQGLPGANVLTF. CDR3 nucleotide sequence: TGTGCCAGCAGCTTAATTGTTAGAGGGCAGGGCCTCCCCGGGGCCAACGTCCTGACTTTC.

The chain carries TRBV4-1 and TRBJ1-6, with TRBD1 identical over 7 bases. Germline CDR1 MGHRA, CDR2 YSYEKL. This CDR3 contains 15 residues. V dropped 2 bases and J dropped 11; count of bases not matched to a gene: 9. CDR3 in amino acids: CASSQYQQGITPLHF. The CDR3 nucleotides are TGCGCCAGCAGCCAATATCAACAGGGGATAACACCCCTCCACTTT.

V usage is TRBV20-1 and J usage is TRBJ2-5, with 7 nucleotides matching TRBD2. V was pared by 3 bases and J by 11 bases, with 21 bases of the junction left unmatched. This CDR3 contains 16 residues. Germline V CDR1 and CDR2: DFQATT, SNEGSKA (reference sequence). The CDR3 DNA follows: TGCAGTGCTAGTTTCCCCCGGTTAGCGGGCCCTGATGAGCAGTACTTC. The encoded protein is CSASFPRLAGPDEQYF.

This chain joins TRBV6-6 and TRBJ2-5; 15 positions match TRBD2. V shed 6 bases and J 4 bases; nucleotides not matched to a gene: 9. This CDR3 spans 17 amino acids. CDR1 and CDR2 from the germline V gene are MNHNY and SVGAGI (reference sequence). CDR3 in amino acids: CASRTGTSGRPRETQYF. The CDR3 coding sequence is TGTGCCAGCAGAACCGGGACTAGCGGGAGGCCCAGAGAGACCCAGTACTTC.

CDR3 in DNA: TGTGCCATCAGGAGGGGCGGACAGGGTGATCAGCCCCAGCATTTT. Amino acids: CAIRRGGQGDQPQHF. The rearrangement joins TRBV10-3 to TRBJ1-5, with 8 bases aligning to TRBD1. V shed 6 bases, J shed 5 bases, and the junction held 9 bases outside the gene matches. The germline gives CDR1 ENHRY, CDR2 SYGVKD. CDR3 length: 15 residues.

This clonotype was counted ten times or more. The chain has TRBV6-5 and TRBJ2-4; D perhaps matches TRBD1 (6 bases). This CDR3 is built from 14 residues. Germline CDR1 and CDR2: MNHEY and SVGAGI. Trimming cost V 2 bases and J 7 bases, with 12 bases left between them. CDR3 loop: CASSYGRGSNIQYF. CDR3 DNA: TGTGCCAGCAGTTACGGAAGGGGGTCGAACATTCAGTACTTC.

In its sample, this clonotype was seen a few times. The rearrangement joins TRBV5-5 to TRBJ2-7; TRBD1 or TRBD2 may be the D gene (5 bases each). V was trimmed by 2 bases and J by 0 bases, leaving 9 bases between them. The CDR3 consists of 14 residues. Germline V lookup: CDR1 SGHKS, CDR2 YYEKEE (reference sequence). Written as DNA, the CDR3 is TGTGCCAGCAGCTTTGGGGACGACTCCTACGAGCAGTACTTC. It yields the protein CASSFGDDSYEQYF.

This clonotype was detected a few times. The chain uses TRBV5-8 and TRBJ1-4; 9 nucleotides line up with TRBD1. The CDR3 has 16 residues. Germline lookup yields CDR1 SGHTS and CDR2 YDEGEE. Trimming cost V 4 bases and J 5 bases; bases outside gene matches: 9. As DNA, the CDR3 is TGTGCCAGCAGCCGGGGCAGGACAGGGGAAAATGAAAAACTGTTTTTT. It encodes CASSRGRTGENEKLFF.